This is a list of T cell receptor beta chains from one sample in a study of cytomegalovirus exposure and HLA in healthy donors. This table comes from immunoSEQ multiplex PCR, and its TCRdb copy is limited to in-frame clones, with some not included. The sample carries 150,000 to 200,000 clones, about three quarters recorded once. Sequencing was performed on PBMCs. These receptors were taken from a woman aged 25 to 39 in good health and CMV-seronegative. CDR3s include the opening cysteine and the closing phenylalanine or tryptophan. Each record gives: J gene, clone size, D gene, V gene, CDR3 DNA, CDR3 protein. A D gene is named only where the DNA matches it firmly. Rows may omit the clone size; those that give it use once, few, many or a size class.

j_call: TRBJ1-2; clone_size: -; d_call: -; v_call: TRBV30; cdr3_nt: TGTGCCTGGAGTCCACTTTTAGCCGGCTACACCTTC; cdr3_aa: CAWSPLLAGYTF
j_call: TRBJ1-1; clone_size: -; d_call: TRBD1; v_call: TRBV27; cdr3_nt: TGTGCCAGCAGTCCCTTACAGGGGGGATTGAACACTGAAGCTTTCTTT; cdr3_aa: CASSPLQGGLNTEAFF
j_call: TRBJ2-7; clone_size: many; d_call: TRBD2; v_call: TRBV19; cdr3_nt: TGTGCCAGTAGTTCCCTAGCGGGAGGTAAGGACGAGCAGTACTTC; cdr3_aa: CASSSLAGGKDEQYF
j_call: TRBJ1-4; clone_size: -; d_call: -; v_call: TRBV2; cdr3_nt: TGTGCCACCGGGGGGGGGCTGGGTAATGAAAAACTGTTTTTT; cdr3_aa: CATGGGLGNEKLFF
j_call: TRBJ1-2; clone_size: -; d_call: -; v_call: TRBV2; cdr3_nt: TGTGCCAGCAGTGGAGGCAGGGGATCTGCCTATGGCTACACCTTC; cdr3_aa: CASSGGRGSAYGYTF
j_call: TRBJ1-3; clone_size: -; d_call: TRBD1; v_call: TRBV28; cdr3_nt: TGTGCCAGCAGGTCGACAGGGGGCTCGAGGTCTGGAAACACCATATATTTT; cdr3_aa: CASRSTGGSRSGNTIYF
j_call: TRBJ1-2; clone_size: -; d_call: TRBD1; v_call: TRBV6-1; cdr3_nt: TGTGCCAGCAGTGGAAGACAGGGGCACTACACCTTC; cdr3_aa: CASSGRQGHYTF
j_call: TRBJ1-2; clone_size: once; d_call: -; v_call: TRBV7-2; cdr3_nt: TGTGCCAGCTGTCCTAGCGCCCAAGCTAACTATGGCTACACCTTC; cdr3_aa: CASCPSAQANYGYTF
j_call: TRBJ1-1; clone_size: once; d_call: TRBD1; v_call: TRBV29-1; cdr3_nt: TGCAGCGTTGGTGACAGGGGGCGAGGGACTGAAGCTTTCTTT; cdr3_aa: CSVGDRGRGTEAFF
j_call: TRBJ1-1; clone_size: -; d_call: -; v_call: TRBV15; cdr3_nt: TGTGCCACCAGCAGACCGGCAGGTAGTGTTAACACTGAAGCTTTCTTT; cdr3_aa: CATSRPAGSVNTEAFF
j_call: TRBJ1-2; clone_size: -; d_call: TRBD1; v_call: TRBV6-5; cdr3_nt: TGTGCCAGCAGTTACTCGGGACAGTCTTCACGCTATGGCTACACCTTC; cdr3_aa: CASSYSGQSSRYGYTF
j_call: TRBJ2-7; clone_size: -; d_call: TRBD1; v_call: TRBV19; cdr3_nt: TGTGCCAGTAGAGAGGGACAGGGGCTCTACGAGCAGTACTTC; cdr3_aa: CASREGQGLYEQYF
j_call: TRBJ2-7; clone_size: -; d_call: TRBD2; v_call: TRBV6-6; cdr3_nt: TGTGCCAGCAGTTATACTAGCGGGAGGTCAGACGAGCAGTACTTC; cdr3_aa: CASSYTSGRSDEQYF
j_call: TRBJ1-2; clone_size: few; d_call: -; v_call: TRBV5-1; cdr3_nt: TGCGCCAGCACCTACGACGGACAGAAAGGTTATGGCTACACCTTC; cdr3_aa: CASTYDGQKGYGYTF
j_call: TRBJ2-5; clone_size: -; d_call: -; v_call: TRBV5-4; cdr3_nt: TGTGCCAGCAGCTTGGCGGGACTAGAGACCCAGTACTTC; cdr3_aa: CASSLAGLETQYF
j_call: TRBJ2-1; clone_size: -; d_call: -; v_call: TRBV28; cdr3_nt: TGTGCCAGCAGTTCAACCGGTGCCACCATGAACAATGAGCAGTTCTTC; cdr3_aa: CASSSTGATMNNEQFF
j_call: TRBJ2-2; clone_size: once; d_call: -; v_call: TRBV4-1; cdr3_nt: TGCGCCAGCAGCCTAGCCGGTCCCTCCGGGGAGCTGTTTTTT; cdr3_aa: CASSLAGPSGELFF
j_call: TRBJ2-3; clone_size: -; d_call: -; v_call: TRBV9; cdr3_nt: TGTGCCAGCAGCGTAGCGGCGGGGAAAACAGATACGCAGTATTTT; cdr3_aa: CASSVAAGKTDTQYF
j_call: TRBJ1-5; clone_size: -; d_call: -; v_call: TRBV7-9; cdr3_nt: TGTGCCAGCAGCACGACAGGAACCAATCAGCCCCAGCATTTT; cdr3_aa: CASSTTGTNQPQHF
j_call: TRBJ2-7; clone_size: -; d_call: TRBD1; v_call: TRBV28; cdr3_nt: TGTGCCACCGCCGGGACAGGGGTATACGAGCAGTACTTC; cdr3_aa: CATAGTGVYEQYF
j_call: TRBJ1-2; clone_size: -; d_call: -; v_call: TRBV25-1; cdr3_nt: TGTGCCAGCAGTAACAGGCTTTATGGCTACACCTTC; cdr3_aa: CASSNRLYGYTF
j_call: TRBJ1-4; clone_size: once; d_call: -; v_call: TRBV5-6; cdr3_nt: TGTGCCAGCAGCTTGGCCGGAGATGAAAAACTGTTTTTT; cdr3_aa: CASSLAGDEKLFF
j_call: TRBJ2-2; clone_size: once; d_call: -; v_call: TRBV5-4; cdr3_nt: TGTGCCAGCAGCAAGATCTGGGGAGCCGGGGAGCTGTTTTTT; cdr3_aa: CASSKIWGAGELFF
j_call: TRBJ2-2; clone_size: -; d_call: TRBD2; v_call: TRBV7-9; cdr3_nt: TGTGCCAGCAGGCGTCCTCTAGCGGGGGTTAGCACCGGGGAGCTGTTTTTT; cdr3_aa: CASRRPLAGVSTGELFF
j_call: TRBJ1-6; clone_size: few; d_call: -; v_call: TRBV10-1; cdr3_nt: TGCGCCAGCAGTGAACAGGAGAATTCACCCCTCCACTTT; cdr3_aa: CASSEQENSPLHF